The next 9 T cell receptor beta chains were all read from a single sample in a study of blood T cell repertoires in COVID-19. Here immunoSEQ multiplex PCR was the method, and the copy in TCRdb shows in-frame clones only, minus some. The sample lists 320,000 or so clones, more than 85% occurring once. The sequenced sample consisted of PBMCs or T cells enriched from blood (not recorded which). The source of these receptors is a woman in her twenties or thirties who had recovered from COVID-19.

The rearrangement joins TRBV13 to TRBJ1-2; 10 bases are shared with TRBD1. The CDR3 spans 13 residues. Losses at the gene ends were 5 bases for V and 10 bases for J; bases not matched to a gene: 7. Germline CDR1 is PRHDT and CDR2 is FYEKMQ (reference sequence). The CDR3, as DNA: TGTGCCAGCAGCCCTCCGGGACAGGGGATCTACACCTTC. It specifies CASSPPGQGIYTF.

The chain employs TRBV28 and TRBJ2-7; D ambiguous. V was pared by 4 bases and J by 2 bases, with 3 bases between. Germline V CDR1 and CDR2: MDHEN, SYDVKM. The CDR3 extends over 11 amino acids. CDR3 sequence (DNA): TGTGCCAGCAGTTCTACCTACGAGCAGTACTTC. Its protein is CASSSTYEQYF.

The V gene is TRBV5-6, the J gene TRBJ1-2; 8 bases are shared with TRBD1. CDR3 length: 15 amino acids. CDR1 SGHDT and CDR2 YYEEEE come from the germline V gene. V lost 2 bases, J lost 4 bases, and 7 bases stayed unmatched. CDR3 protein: CASSLTGGPFYGYTF. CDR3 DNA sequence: TGTGCCAGCAGCTTAACAGGGGGGCCGTTCTATGGCTACACCTTC.

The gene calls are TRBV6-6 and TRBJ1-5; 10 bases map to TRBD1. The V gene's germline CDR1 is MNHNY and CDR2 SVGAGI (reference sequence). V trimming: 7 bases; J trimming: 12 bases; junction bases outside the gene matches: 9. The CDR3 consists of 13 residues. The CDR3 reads CASTLTGGPIQHF. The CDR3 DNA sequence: TGTGCCAGCACACTGACAGGGGGCCCCATCCAGCATTTT.

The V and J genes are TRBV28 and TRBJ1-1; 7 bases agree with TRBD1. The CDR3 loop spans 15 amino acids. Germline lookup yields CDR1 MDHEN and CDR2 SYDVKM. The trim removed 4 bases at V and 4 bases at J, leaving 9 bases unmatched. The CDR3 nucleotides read TGTGCCAGCAGTTCACCCCAGGGGGGAAGCACTGAAGCTTTCTTT. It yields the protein CASSSPQGGSTEAFF.

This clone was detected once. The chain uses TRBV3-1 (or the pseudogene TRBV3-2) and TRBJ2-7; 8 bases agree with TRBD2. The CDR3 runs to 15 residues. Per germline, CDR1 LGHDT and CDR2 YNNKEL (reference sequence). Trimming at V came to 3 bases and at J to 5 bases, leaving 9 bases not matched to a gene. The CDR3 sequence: CASSHRGGGRHEQYF. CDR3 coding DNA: TGTGCCAGCAGCCACCGTGGCGGGGGGCGGCACGAGCAGTACTTC.

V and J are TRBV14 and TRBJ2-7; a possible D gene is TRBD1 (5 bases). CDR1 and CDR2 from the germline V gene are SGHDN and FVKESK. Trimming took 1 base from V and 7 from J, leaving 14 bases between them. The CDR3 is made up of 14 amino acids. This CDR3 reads CASSQVVRANEQYF. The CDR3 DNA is TGTGCCAGCAGCCAAGTTGTCAGGGCGAATGAGCAGTACTTC.

This CDR3 reads CSVERGTGGLGYTF. CDR3 coding DNA: TGCAGCGTTGAACGAGGGACAGGGGGCTTGGGCTACACCTTC. The chain joins TRBV29-1 to TRBJ1-2, with 12 bases fitting TRBD1. The CDR3 contains 14 residues. The germline V gene encodes CDR1 SQVTM and CDR2 ANQGSEA. V lost 2 bases, J lost 8 bases, and 6 bases stayed unmatched.

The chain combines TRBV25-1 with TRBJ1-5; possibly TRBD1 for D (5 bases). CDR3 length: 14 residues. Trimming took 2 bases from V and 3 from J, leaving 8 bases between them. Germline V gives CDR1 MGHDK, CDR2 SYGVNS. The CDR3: CASSEGAANQPQHF. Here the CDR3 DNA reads TGTGCCAGCAGTGAAGGGGCGGCCAATCAGCCCCAGCATTTT. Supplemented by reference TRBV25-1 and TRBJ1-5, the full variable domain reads EADIYQTPRYLVIGTGKKITLECSQTMGHDKMYWYQQDPGMELHLIHYSYGVNSTEKGDLSSESTVSRIRTEHFPLTLESARPSHTSQYLCASSEGAANQPQHFGDGTRLSIL.